This TCR beta chain was recorded in a study of T-cell memory formation after mild COVID-19. Study as a whole: In these data, TCR clusters were largely donor specific.

The CDR3 contains 11 residues. CDR1 SGHAT and CDR2 FQNNGV come from the germline V gene. V lost 1 base and J lost 12, with 9 bases in between. TCR alpha and TCR beta cDNA libraries carrying sample barcodes and UMIs came from 5'RACE with constant-segment primers. A single record per CDR3 protein comes from TCRdb applying MiXCR to the 5' RACE reads. The table shows 250,000 to 300,000 distinct CDR3 sequences, with roughly 15% occurring only once. General observations from the study: Mainly in CM and EM were contracting CD4+ clones; CD8+ were in EMRA. Cross-reactive memory appears to have joined, as suggested by some responding clones showing up in pre-infection memory.

Remarks on this clonotype: What it binds is unknown.

This clonotype originated in a man younger than 35 who had mild COVID-19 (a few samples of this study predate the infection). Cell type and time point are not known. J is TRBJ2-5 and V is TRBV11-2, with unresolved D. Specimen: PBMCs or a T cell subset sorted from them (not recorded which). For the CDR3, the DNA is TGTGCCAGCAGCTTAGGACCCTCCAAGTACTTC. As protein: CASSLGPSKYF.